The 12 T cell receptor beta chains in this list originate from one sample, sequenced in a study of cytomegalovirus exposure and HLA in healthy donors. The PCR used 60 Vbeta and 13 Jbeta primers. Using immunoSEQ multiplex PCR, the repertoire was profiled, and TCRdb retains in-frame clones only, with some absent. The sample yields under 200,000 clones, 84% seen once. The material sequenced was PBMCs. The receptors here all came from a boy aged 2 to 10 in good health and CMV-seronegative.

This clone was observed a single time. The V call is TRBV28, the J call TRBJ2-2, with 12 bases matching TRBD2. The ends lost 4 bases at V and 3 bases at J; junction bases unmatched: 3. The length of the CDR3 is 16 residues. Germline V gene data show CDR1 as MDHEN and CDR2 as SYDVKM. CDR3 sequence reads: CASSSLAGGHTGELFF. The CDR3 DNA sequence: TGTGCCAGCAGTTCACTAGCGGGAGGCCACACCGGGGAGCTGTTTTTT.

This chain links TRBV28 with TRBJ1-1; weak D call: TRBD1 (5 bases). The germline CDR1 and CDR2 sequences are MDHEN and SYDVKM. V was cut by 6 bases and J by 0 bases, with 8 bases left in between. The CDR3 contains 13 residues. The CDR3: CASRPTVNTEAFF. The CDR3 DNA sequence: TGTGCCAGCAGGCCGACAGTGAACACTGAAGCTTTCTTT. Filled out from reference TRBV28 and TRBJ1-1, the complete variable domain reads DVKVTQSSRYLVKRTGEKVFLECVQDMDHENMFWYRQDPGLGLRLIYFSYDVKMKEKGDIPEGYSVSREKKERFSLILESASTNQTSMYLCASRPTVNTEAFFGQGTRLTVV.

This clone was detected only once. The V call is TRBV27, the J call TRBJ2-3; 10 positions agree with TRBD2. J was trimmed by 4 bases and V by 6 bases; bases with no gene match: 4. The V gene's germline CDR1 is MNHEY and CDR2 SMNVEV (reference sequence). This CDR3 has 14 residues. The CDR3: CASRLAGEPDTQYF. The CDR3 DNA follows: TGTGCCAGCAGGCTAGCGGGAGAACCAGATACGCAGTATTTT.

The V gene is TRBV4-1, the J gene TRBJ2-3; 11 bases are shared with TRBD1. The CDR3 spans 15 residues. Germline V gene sequence: CDR1 MGHRA, CDR2 YSYEKL. V lost 9 bases, J lost 5 bases, and 10 bases stayed unmatched. CDR3 sequence (DNA): TGCGCCAGTGACCGGACAGGGGGCGAGGGAGATACGCAGTATTTT. Translated, it gives CASDRTGGEGDTQYF.

CDR3 amino acids: CASSPEVTSYNEQFF. The CDR3 region has the DNA TGTGCCAGCAGCCCCGAGGTAACTTCTTACAATGAGCAGTTCTTC. The rearrangement links TRBV7-3 to TRBJ2-1; D gene ambiguous. Germline V gene sequence: CDR1 SGHTA, CDR2 FQGTGA. V dropped 5 bases and J dropped 4 bases, with 15 bases sitting between them. CDR3 length: 15 residues.

The count of this clone is one. The chain combines TRBV6-6 with TRBJ1-5; no definite D call. Looked up from germline, CDR1 is MNHNY and CDR2 is SVGAGI (reference sequence). V lost 2 bases to trimming and J lost 1 base, with 6 bases between them. This CDR3 contains 14 residues. CDR3 region: CASSYIVSNQPQHF. The CDR3 coding sequence is TGTGCCAGCAGTTACATAGTAAGCAATCAGCCCCAGCATTTT.

DNA of the CDR3: TGTGCCGCTGCCGGGACAATCGATGAGCAGTTCTTC. Translation gives CAAAGTIDEQFF. The chain employs TRBV6-1 and TRBJ2-1; a possible D gene is TRBD1 (6 bases). This CDR3 is 12 amino acids long. Germline CDR1 MNHNS, CDR2 SASEGT. V gave up 11 bases and J gave up 8 bases, with 16 bases separating them.

The J gene is TRBJ1-1, the V gene TRBV21-1; TRBD1 is the table's D call and was not checked against the DNA. TRBV21-1 is recorded as a pseudogene. The CDR3 has 16 residues. Written as DNA, the CDR3 is TGTGCCAGCAGCCAAGGGTACGAGGGGGAAAGCACTGAAGCTTTCTTT. Translated: CASSQGYEGESTEAFF.

This chain links TRBV12-2 with TRBJ1-3; the D call in the table, TRBD1, was not verified against the DNA. TRBV12-2 is reported as a pseudogene. This CDR3 is built from 19 residues. The CDR3 reads CASRLGQRRWAHSGNTIYF. The CDR3 DNA reads TGTGCAAGTCGCTTAGGACAGAGAAGGTGGGCCCACTCTGGAAACACCATATATTTT.

This sequence joins TRBV29-1 and TRBJ2-1, with 8 bases aligning to TRBD1. CDR3 length equals 13 residues. J lost 5 bases, V lost 7 bases, and 7 bases had no gene match. Germline V gene data show CDR1 as SQVTM and CDR2 as ANQGSEA. The CDR3 region is CSAVPGQDNEQFF. CDR3 DNA sequence: TGCAGCGCCGTCCCGGGACAGGACAATGAGCAGTTCTTC.

The chain links TRBV10-3 to TRBJ2-1, with 7 bases that match TRBD2. V gave up 0 bases and J gave up 3 bases; unmatched junction bases: 5. The CDR3 length is 16 residues. Looked up from germline, CDR1 is ENHRY and CDR2 is SYGVKD. The CDR3: CAISESETSLYNEQFF. The CDR3 DNA is TGTGCCATCAGTGAGTCAGAGACTAGCCTCTACAATGAGCAGTTCTTC.

The chain couples TRBV7-2 to TRBJ1-5, with TRBD1 matching over 8 bases. Germline V gives CDR1 SGHTA, CDR2 FQGNSA. CDR3 length: 16 residues. V was clipped by 3 bases and J by 4 bases; unmatched bases: 8. The CDR3 spells CASSFEGQGGNQPQHF. For the CDR3, the DNA is TGTGCCAGCAGCTTCGAAGGACAGGGTGGGAATCAGCCCCAGCATTTT.